These 16 T cell receptor beta chains were sequenced from one sample in a study of post-analysis software for immune sequencing data. Study-level findings and limits: Several TRBV segments (TRBV5-6, TRBV5-1 and TRBV20-1 among them) occurred more frequently in patients than in controls.

Incorporated into the TCR beta cDNA libraries were unique molecular identifiers, which served to reduce PCR and sequencing biases. From the PCR reads, TCRdb called clonotypes with MiXCR, one entry per CDR3 protein. Of roughly 600,000 distinct CDR3 sequences listed, roughly 46% are singletons. These TCRs' antigens remain unknown. The sequencing sample was made of blood. The receptors here all came from a girl aged 10 to 17 with multiple sclerosis.

The gene calls are TRBV6-5 and TRBJ2-7, with D possibly being TRBD1 (6 bases). V shed 6 bases and J shed 2 bases, with 14 bases lying between them. Germline CDR1 is MNHEY and CDR2 is SVGAGI. The CDR3 contains 14 residues. CDR3 sequence: CASRFTSGAYEQYF. DNA of the CDR3: TGTGCCAGCAGGTTTACTTCAGGGGCCTACGAGCAGTACTTC.

V gene TRBV7-2 combines with J gene TRBJ2-7; 10 nucleotides agree with TRBD1. The germline CDR1 and CDR2 sequences are SGHTA and FQGNSA. The CDR3 is 16 amino acids. V lost 5 bases, J lost 5 bases, and 12 bases stayed unmatched. For the CDR3, the DNA is TGTGCCAGCAGCGCCCTGGACCGGGACAGGGGTAACGAGCAGTACTTC. This translates into CASSALDRDRGNEQYF.

J is TRBJ1-2 and V is TRBV11-2; D gene unclear. CDR3 length equals 14 residues. V lost 5 bases and J lost 4, with 14 bases in between. Per germline, CDR1 SGHAT and CDR2 FQNNGV. CDR3 bases: TGTGCCAGCAGCGCCTCCAGTGGGCTCTATGGCTACACCTTC. Translation: CASSASSGLYGYTF.

The chain couples TRBV7-9 to TRBJ1-6; no firm D call. This CDR3 comprises 15 residues. Germline-derived CDR1 and CDR2 are SEHNR and FQNEAQ (reference sequence). V lost 0 bases, J lost 2 bases, and 5 bases lay in between. In nucleotides, the CDR3 is TGTGCCAGCAGCTTAGCCGGGGCCTATAATTCACCCCTCCACTTT. Translating it yields CASSLAGAYNSPLHF.

The gene calls are TRBV4-1 and TRBJ1-2; 9 bases are shared with TRBD1. The CDR3 contains 15 residues. The germline CDR1 and CDR2 sequences are MGHRA and YSYEKL. V lost 1 base and J lost 4; bases outside the gene matches: 4. This CDR3 is CASSQVTGGSYGYTF. The CDR3 nucleotides are TGCGCCAGCAGCCAAGTGACAGGGGGATCCTATGGCTACACCTTC.

This sequence joins TRBV6-5 and TRBJ2-5; tentative D call: TRBD2 (5 bases). Germline lookup yields CDR1 MNHEY and CDR2 SVGAGI. The V end lost 2 bases, the J end lost 5 bases, and 12 bases lay between the germline ends. The CDR3 is 14 residues long. In DNA, the CDR3 is TGTGCCAGCAGTTACCGGGCCCGGAGGGAGACCCAGTACTTC. The encoded protein is CASSYRARRETQYF.

V and J are TRBV4-1 and TRBJ1-4; D uncertain. This CDR3 spans 13 amino acids. The V gene's germline CDR1 is MGHRA and CDR2 YSYEKL. Trimming removed 4 bases at V and 8 bases at J, with 11 bases between. DNA for the CDR3: TGCGCCAGCAGCCGGCCCTCCGGGGAAAAACTGTTTTTT. Its protein is CASSRPSGEKLFF.

The table lists this clonotype with a few counts. The V and J genes are TRBV6-4 and TRBJ2-3, with 9 bases matching TRBD1. The CDR3 has 15 amino acids. Per germline, CDR1 MRHNA and CDR2 SNTAGT. V lost 3 bases and J lost 2; bases outside the gene matches: 3. CDR3 in DNA: TGTGCCAGCAGTGAACGGACAGGGGCCACAGATACGCAGTATTTT. Translated, it gives CASSERTGATDTQYF.

V and J are TRBV12-3 or TRBV12-4 and TRBJ2-1; 8 bases are a match to TRBD2. The V and J ends lost 3 bases and 0 bases, in that order; junction bases with no gene match: 7. CDR3 length: 17 residues. CDR3 sequence (DNA): TGTGCCAGCAGTTTTAAGCCGGGAGGGAGCTCCTACAATGAGCAGTTCTTC. Residues: CASSFKPGGSSYNEQFF.

V gene TRBV12-3 or TRBV12-4 combines with J gene TRBJ1-5; D possibly corresponds to TRBD1 (6 bases). V lost 8 bases, J lost 2 bases, and 13 bases lay in between. The CDR3 extends over 14 amino acids. CDR3 bases: TGTGCCAGCGGGCCAAACAGGGGCAATCAGCCCCAGCATTTT. This codes for CASGPNRGNQPQHF.

V and J are TRBV6-5 and TRBJ2-1; 8 positions agree with TRBD1. V lost 6 bases and J lost 1; bases outside the gene matches: 8. Germline CDR1 reads MNHEY; CDR2 reads SVGAGI. The CDR3 has 16 residues. The CDR3 is CASSHGQGGSYNEQFF. In DNA, the CDR3 is TGTGCCAGCAGCCACGGACAGGGAGGATCCTACAATGAGCAGTTCTTC.

About this clonotype itself: Germline is not matched at one junction end, which may reflect a read error. This sequence joins TRBV28 and TRBJ2-1; 8 nucleotides agree with TRBD2. The CDR3 sequence is 19 residues long. Germline V lookup: CDR1 MDHEN, CDR2 SYDVKM. CDR3 region: CASSSEISGGSSSYNERFF. CDR3 in DNA: TGTGCCAGCAGTTCCGAAATAAGCGGGGGATCGAGCTCCTACAATGAGCGGTTCTTC.

This clonotype was counted only a few times. The V call is TRBV12-3 or TRBV12-4, the J call TRBJ2-7, with TRBD1 identical over 10 bases. J lost 1 base, V lost 5 bases, and 5 bases had no gene match. The CDR3 has 15 amino acids. CDR3 residues: CASSDWDRGSYEQYF. In DNA, the CDR3 is TGTGCCAGCAGTGACTGGGACAGGGGATCCTACGAGCAGTACTTC.

The chain recombines TRBV12-3 or TRBV12-4 with TRBJ2-1; D unresolved. The CDR3 runs to 13 residues. The V and J ends lost 5 bases and 3 bases respectively, with 8 bases between them. The CDR3 sequence is CASSEEDYNEQFF. The CDR3 DNA sequence: TGTGCCAGCAGTGAAGAAGACTACAATGAGCAGTTCTTC.

CDR3 sequence: CASSFSGRSSYEQYF. In DNA form, the CDR3 reads TGTGCCAGCAGCTTTAGCGGGAGGAGCTCCTACGAGCAGTACTTC. This chain connects TRBV5-4 to TRBJ2-7; 10 bases agree with TRBD2. The V gene's germline CDR1 is SGHNT and CDR2 YYREEE (reference sequence). V shed 2 bases, J shed 0 bases, and the junction held 2 bases outside the gene matches. The CDR3 runs to 15 residues.

The gene calls are TRBV12-3 or TRBV12-4 and TRBJ1-2; TRBD1 agrees at 10 bases. CDR3 length: 24 residues. With V trimmed by 3 bases and J by 2 bases, 30 bases remained unmatched. The CDR3 region is CASSLITPRLTGGEPFPRNYGYTF. The CDR3 DNA reads as TGTGCCAGCAGTTTGATCACTCCACGCTTGACAGGGGGCGAACCCTTCCCCCGCAACTATGGCTACACCTTC.